This T cell receptor beta chain was profiled in a study of blood T cell repertoires in COVID-19. Overall study context: The study drew acute and convalescent COVID-19 samples from the United States, Italy and Spain.

Contact with a PCR-confirmed or clinician-diagnosed COVID-19 case occurred within 2 weeks of entry. Germline-derived CDR1 and CDR2 are LNHDA and SQIVND (reference sequence). This CDR3 region has 18 residues. Trimming at V came to 7 bases and at J to 3 bases, leaving 13 bases not matched to a gene. Study processing details: Amplification from reference gene primers served as the basis for estimated nucleated cell counts. Sequenced by immunoSEQ multiplex PCR; TCRdb stores in-frame clones only, minus some. Clone size and V and J calls were adopted from that table, with D and trimming inferred from the DNA. The data hold over 200,000 clones, with roughly 88% observed a single time.

The source material was PBMCs or T cells enriched from blood (not recorded which). The chain combines TRBV19 with TRBJ2-6, with 9 bases fitting TRBD1. The source is a woman aged 25 to 39 who had been exposed to COVID-19. DNA for the CDR3: TGTGCCAGTACAGCGGGACAGGGAGTTTATCTTGGGGCCAACGTCCTGACTTTC. It translates to CASTAGQGVYLGANVLTF.